The 23 T cell receptor beta chains given below trace back to one sample, sequenced in a study of a mutant IDH1 vaccine in newly diagnosed glioma. The protocol was immunoSEQ multiplex PCR, while the TCRdb copy is restricted to in-frame clones and leaves out a portion. Here the sample spans 45,000 to 65,000 clones, about 61% being singletons. No cognate antigen is known for these TCRs. Time point noted: week 47, end of study. Doses consisted of 300 ug of mutant IDH1 20-mer peptide each, paired with topical imiquimod. Sequencing used peripheral blood mononuclear cells (PBMCs), obtained from a glioma patient whose treatment included an IDH1 peptide vaccine. The receptors were sampled from a man between 35 and 55 years old with glioma. Some clones in this sample may be carry-over from other donors' samples.

This clone showed up just a few times. The chain recombines TRBV7-9 with TRBJ1-1; D uncertain. This CDR3 is 13 amino acids long. Between the trimmed V and J ends, which lost 5 bases and 0 bases, there was a span of 7 bases. Germline V lookup: CDR1 SEHNR, CDR2 FQNEAQ (reference sequence). The CDR3 protein is CASSPRVNTEAFF. The CDR3 DNA is TGTGCCAGCAGCCCGAGGGTGAACACTGAAGCTTTCTTT.

This clone was seen a single time. The rearrangement uses TRBV4-1 and TRBJ2-7; 11 bases map to TRBD2. Germline values: CDR1 MGHRA, CDR2 YSYEKL. V lost 0 bases, J lost 6 bases, and 25 bases stayed unmatched. The CDR3 is made up of 22 amino acids. The CDR3 region is CASSQDGPVGGLADRIPFEQYF. CDR3 nucleotides: TGCGCCAGCAGCCAAGATGGGCCGGTTGGGGGACTAGCGGACCGAATACCTTTCGAGCAGTACTTC.

V usage is TRBV5-4 and J usage is TRBJ1-6; the D gene is possibly TRBD1 (6 bases). CDR1 and CDR2 (germline): SGHNT, YYREEE (reference sequence). V lost 3 bases, J lost 5 bases, and 9 bases lay in between. This CDR3 comprises 14 residues. CDR3 in DNA: TGTGCCAGCAGCTACAGGGCAAATAATTCACCCCTCCACTTT. It translates to CASSYRANNSPLHF.

This chain connects TRBV7-9 to TRBJ2-1, with 7 bases fitting TRBD2. Trimming at V came to 3 bases and at J to 10 bases, leaving 6 bases not matched to a gene. The germline V gene encodes CDR1 SEHNR and CDR2 FQNEAQ (reference sequence). This CDR3 is 13 amino acids long. The CDR3 nucleotides are TGTGCCAGCAGCTTTACTAGCGATGGGGAGCAGTTCTTC. Its protein is CASSFTSDGEQFF.

The V call is TRBV19, the J call TRBJ2-7; 10 nucleotides align to TRBD1. The CDR3 consists of 14 residues. V shed 7 bases and J 2 bases; nucleotides not matched to a gene: 5. Germline-derived CDR1 and CDR2 are LNHDA and SQIVND (reference sequence). This CDR3 is CASKKGQGTYEQYF. For the CDR3, the DNA is TGTGCCAGTAAGAAGGGACAGGGGACCTACGAGCAGTACTTC.

V and J are TRBV27 and TRBJ1-6; D is uncertain. The V and J ends lost 3 bases and 6 bases respectively, with 9 bases between them. Germline values: CDR1 MNHEY, CDR2 SMNVEV (reference sequence). The CDR3 extends over 14 amino acids. DNA for the CDR3: TGTGCCAGCAGTTTTGTGGGTGGTAATTCACCCCTCCACTTT. It translates to CASSFVGGNSPLHF.

The genes are TRBV18 and TRBJ1-2, with a weak D call TRBD1 (5 bases). The CDR3 has 15 amino acids. CDR1 and CDR2 from the germline V gene are KGHSH and LQKENI. V lost 3 bases, J lost 3 bases, and 14 bases lay in between. In DNA, the CDR3 is TGTGCCAGCTCACCTACCCCACAAGGGGACTATGGCTACACCTTC. Translation gives CASSPTPQGDYGYTF.

V usage is TRBV27 and J usage is TRBJ1-6; no reliable D call. The CDR3 is 12 residues long. CDR1 is MNHEY, CDR2 SMNVEV, per germline (reference sequence). Between the trimmed V and J ends, which lost 5 bases and 10 bases, there was a span of 9 bases. CDR3 sequence: CASSPRLSPLHF. In nucleotides, the CDR3 is TGTGCCAGCAGTCCCCGGTTGTCACCCCTCCACTTT.

The gene calls are TRBV30 and TRBJ2-1, with 16 nucleotides matching TRBD2. This CDR3 spans 18 amino acids. The V gene's germline CDR1 is GTSNPN and CDR2 SVGIG (reference sequence). After removal of 6 bases from V and 0 bases from J, the junction contained 8 bases not matched to a gene. CDR3 nucleotides: TGTGCCTGCCTTAGGGGACTAGCGGGGGGGCACTCCTACAATGAGCAGTTCTTC. Translation: CACLRGLAGGHSYNEQFF.

The J gene is TRBJ2-2, the V gene TRBV2; 10 nucleotides align to TRBD1. The CDR3 has 15 residues. The V segment lost 8 bases and the J segment 3 bases; nucleotides outside the gene matches: 6. The germline V gene has CDR1 SNHLY and CDR2 FYNNEI. The CDR3 reads CASSWDRGDTGELFF. As DNA, the CDR3 is TGTGCCAGCTCTTGGGACAGGGGCGACACCGGGGAGCTGTTTTTT.

This chain joins TRBV7-2 and TRBJ1-5; no reliable D call. Germline V gives CDR1 SGHTA, CDR2 FQGNSA. There are 15 residues in the CDR3. V lost 6 bases and J lost 3, with 15 bases in between. The CDR3 here is CASSSQSGNNQPQHF. CDR3 nucleotides: TGTGCCAGCAGTTCCCAGTCCGGGAACAATCAGCCCCAGCATTTT.

The J gene is TRBJ1-2, the V gene TRBV6-5, with TRBD1 matching 7 bases. Germline-derived CDR1 and CDR2 are MNHEY and SVGAGI. The CDR3 runs 13 residues. Trimming at V came to 3 bases and at J to 5 bases, leaving 3 bases not matched to a gene. As DNA, the CDR3 is TGTGCCAGCAGTTATGAGGGGGCGTATGGCTACACCTTC. As protein: CASSYEGAYGYTF.

The chain joins TRBV4-1 to TRBJ2-1, with 10 bases lining up with TRBD2. Germline V CDR1 and CDR2: MGHRA, YSYEKL. V lost 1 base and J lost 10; bases outside the gene matches: 13. There are 17 residues in the CDR3. CDR3 coding DNA: TGCGCCAGCAGCCAAGGTTCGGGGGTAGCGGGGGGACAAGAGCAGTTCTTC. Its protein is CASSQGSGVAGGQEQFF.

This clone was found a few times. The J gene is TRBJ1-6, the V gene TRBV6-9; D remains ambiguous. The germline V and J ends were trimmed by 9 bases and 0 bases, with 15 bases remaining between them. The CDR3 consists of 16 residues. Germline CDR1 reads MNHGY; CDR2 reads SVAAGI. The CDR3 region has the DNA TGTGCCAGGGGTCCAGGCGTGAGCTCCTATAATTCACCCCTCCACTTT. Amino acids: CARGPGVSSYNSPLHF.

The V call is TRBV18, the J call TRBJ1-1; D ambiguous. CDR1 and CDR2 (germline): KGHSH, LQKENI. The CDR3 is 11 amino acids. The V and J ends lost 5 bases and 1 base respectively, with 2 bases between them. This CDR3 is CASSGNTEAFF. CDR3 DNA: TGTGCCAGCTCAGGGAACACTGAAGCTTTCTTT.

This clone was counted only a few times. CDR3 nucleotides: TGTGCCAGCAGCGCCCGGGCCCTCAGCTCCTACGAGCAGTACTTC. It yields the protein CASSARALSSYEQYF. This chain links TRBV7-2 with TRBJ2-7; D call uncertain. The length of the CDR3 is 15 residues. Between the trimmed V and J ends, which lost 5 bases and 0 bases, there was a span of 14 bases. Germline V lookup: CDR1 SGHTA, CDR2 FQGNSA. Variable domain in full (rest from reference TRBV7-2 and TRBJ2-7): GAGVSQSPSNKVTEKGKDVELRCDPISGHTALYWYRQSLGQGLEFLIYFQGNSAPDKSGLPSDRFSAERTGGSVSTLTIQRTQQEDSAVYLCASSARALSSYEQYFGPGTRLTVT.

V is TRBV11-2 and J is TRBJ1-3; D possibly corresponds to TRBD1 (5 bases). The CDR3 runs 16 residues. Trimming took 5 bases from V and 0 from J, leaving 14 bases between them. CDR1 SGHAT and CDR2 FQNNGV come from the germline V gene. CDR3 coding DNA: TGTGCCAGCAGCCTCAGACAGTCAACCTCTGGAAACACCATATATTTT. Residues: CASSLRQSTSGNTIYF.

Of note for this clone: Other DNA sequences in this specimen translate into the identical CDR3. V and J are TRBV6-5 and TRBJ2-7, with D maybe TRBD2 (6 bases). Germline V lookup: CDR1 MNHEY, CDR2 SVGAGI. V shed 2 bases and J shed 6 bases, with 8 bases lying between them. The CDR3 runs to 12 residues. As DNA, the CDR3 is TGTGCCAGCAGTTACCCCGGGGGCGAGCAGTACTTC. It codes for CASSYPGGEQYF.

The rearrangement uses TRBV2 and TRBJ2-3; D is unresolved. Germline V CDR1 and CDR2: SNHLY, FYNNEI. The CDR3 has 12 residues. Trimming took 6 bases from V and 7 from J, leaving 11 bases between them. CDR3: CASRDTANTQYF. The DNA of the CDR3 is TGTGCCAGCAGGGATACAGCAAATACGCAGTATTTT.

The chain uses TRBV19 and TRBJ1-6; 8 bases map to TRBD1. This CDR3 is built from 15 residues. Per germline, CDR1 LNHDA and CDR2 SQIVND (reference sequence). The V and J ends lost 6 bases and 5 bases, in that order; junction bases with no gene match: 6. The CDR3 DNA is TGTGCCAGTAGCTCCACAGGGGGAGATAATTCACCCCTCCACTTT. Translating gives CASSSTGGDNSPLHF.

V gene TRBV7-2 combines with J gene TRBJ1-5; tentative D call: TRBD1 (5 bases). The CDR3 sequence is 15 residues long. V lost 4 bases, J lost 0 bases, and 10 bases lay in between. CDR1 is SGHTA, CDR2 FQGNSA, per germline. CDR3 DNA sequence: TGTGCCAGCAGCTCACAGACAGATAGCAATCAGCCCCAGCATTTT. Its protein is CASSSQTDSNQPQHF.

The V and J genes are TRBV18 and TRBJ1-2, with TRBD1 identical over 8 bases. The ends lost 3 bases at V and 5 bases at J; junction bases unmatched: 2. This CDR3 is 13 amino acids long. Germline CDR1 reads KGHSH; CDR2 reads LQKENI. In nucleotides, the CDR3 is TGTGCCAGCTCACCGGACAGGGTGTATGGCTACACCTTC. Protein sequence: CASSPDRVYGYTF. Together with reference TRBV18 and TRBJ1-2, the CDR3 gives the full variable domain: NAGVMQNPRHLVRRRGQEARLRCSPMKGHSHVYWYRQLPEEGLKFMVYLQKENIIDESGMPKERFSAEFPKEGPSILRIQQVVRGDSAAYFCASSPDRVYGYTFGSGTRLTVV.

This sequence joins TRBV29-1 and TRBJ2-1; no firm D call. The CDR3 consists of 12 residues. Per the germline V gene, CDR1 is SQVTM and CDR2 is ANQGSEA. The chain's CDR3 is CIIIGSYNEQFF. In nucleotides, the CDR3 is TGCATCATCATCGGCTCCTACAATGAGCAGTTCTTC.